A selection of T cell receptor beta chains follows, all from one sample in a study of shared clonotypes between healthy human individuals. Assay used: immunoSEQ multiplex PCR; TCRdb lists only in-frame clones, some missing. Of some 2 million clones listed, approximately 95% are singletons. Sample: naive CD4+ T cells sorted from blood. Receptor source: a man younger than 35 in good health. The conserved cysteine and the conserved F or W are not part of the CDR3 here. A D gene is named only where the DNA matches it firmly.

TRBV6-1,TRBJ1-5,.,13,ASSDQGYSNQPQH
TRBV25-1,TRBJ1-1,.,11,ASSQADYTEAF
TRBV18,TRBJ2-2,.,11,ASSPRGTGELF
TRBV6-5,TRBJ1-1,.,11,ASTNGGNTEAF
TRBV6-5,TRBJ1-3,.,11,ASSPSGRNTIY
TRBV27,TRBJ2-6,.,14,ASSLLTGSGANVLT
TRBV6-1,TRBJ1-6,.,16,ASSGGLLHSSYNSPLH
TRBV10-1,TRBJ2-2,.,12,ASSAAGSHGELF
TRBV7-6,TRBJ2-7,.,10,ASSFRGYEQY
TRBV19,TRBJ1-6,.,12,ASSIMGFGSPLH
TRBV7-3,TRBJ1-1,.,13,ASSLRPTGKVEAF
TRBV25-1,TRBJ1-5,TRBD1,11,ASRDRDDQPQH
TRBV6-1,TRBJ1-6,.,12,ASNLGYLYSPLH
TRBV11-2,TRBJ1-1,.,10,ASSLSGAEAF
TRBV19,TRBJ1-6,.,10,ASSIANSPLH
TRBV19,TRBJ1-1,TRBD1,12,ASSRGQGNTEAF
TRBV6-6,TRBJ1-3,.,12,ASSYYRGRDTIY
TRBV11-3,TRBJ2-2,.,12,ASKAMGNTGELF